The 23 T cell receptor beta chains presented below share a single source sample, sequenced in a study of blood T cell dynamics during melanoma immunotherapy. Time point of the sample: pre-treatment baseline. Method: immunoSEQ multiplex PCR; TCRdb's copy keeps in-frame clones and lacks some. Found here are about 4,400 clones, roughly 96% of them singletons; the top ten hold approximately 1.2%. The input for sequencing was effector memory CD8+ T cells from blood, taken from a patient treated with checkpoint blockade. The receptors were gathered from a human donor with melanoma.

The CDR3 coding sequence is TGTGCCAGCAGCTTATCTAGCAGGGCGGACATTCAGTACTTC. This translates into CASSLSSRADIQYF. The chain is built from TRBV7-6 and TRBJ2-4; D possibly matches TRBD1 or TRBD2 (5 bases each). CDR3 length equals 14 residues. Trimming removed 2 bases at V and 8 bases at J, with 13 bases between. Germline CDR1 is SGHVS and CDR2 is FNYEAQ.

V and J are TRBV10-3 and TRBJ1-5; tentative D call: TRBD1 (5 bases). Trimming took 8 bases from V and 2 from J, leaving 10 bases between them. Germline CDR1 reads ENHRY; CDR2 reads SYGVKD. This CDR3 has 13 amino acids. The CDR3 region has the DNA TGTGCCATCGGGGGGAGCGGCAATCAGCCCCAGCATTTT. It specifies CAIGGSGNQPQHF.

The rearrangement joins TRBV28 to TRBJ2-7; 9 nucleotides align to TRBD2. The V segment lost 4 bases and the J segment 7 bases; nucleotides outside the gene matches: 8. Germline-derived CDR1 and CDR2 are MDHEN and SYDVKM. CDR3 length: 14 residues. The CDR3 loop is CASSSRTSVPEQYF. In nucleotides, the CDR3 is TGTGCCAGCAGTTCGAGGACTAGCGTCCCAGAGCAGTACTTC. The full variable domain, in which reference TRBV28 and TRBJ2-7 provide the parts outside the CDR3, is DVKVTQSSRYLVKRTGEKVFLECVQDMDHENMFWYRQDPGLGLRLIYFSYDVKMKEKGDIPEGYSVSREKKERFSLILESASTNQTSMYLCASSSRTSVPEQYFGPGTRLTVT.

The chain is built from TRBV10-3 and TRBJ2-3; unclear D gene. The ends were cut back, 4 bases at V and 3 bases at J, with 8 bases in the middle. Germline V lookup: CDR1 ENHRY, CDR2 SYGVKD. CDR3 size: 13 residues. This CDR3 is CAISGGATDTQYF. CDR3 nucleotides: TGTGCCATCAGTGGGGGTGCTACAGATACGCAGTATTTT.

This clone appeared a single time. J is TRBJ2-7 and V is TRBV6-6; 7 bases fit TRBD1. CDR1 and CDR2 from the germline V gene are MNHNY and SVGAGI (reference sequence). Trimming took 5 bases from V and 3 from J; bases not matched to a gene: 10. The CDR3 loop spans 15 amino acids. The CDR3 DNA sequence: TGTGCCAGCAGTCCCAACAGGGGTGTAGGCTACGAGCAGTACTTC. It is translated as CASSPNRGVGYEQYF.

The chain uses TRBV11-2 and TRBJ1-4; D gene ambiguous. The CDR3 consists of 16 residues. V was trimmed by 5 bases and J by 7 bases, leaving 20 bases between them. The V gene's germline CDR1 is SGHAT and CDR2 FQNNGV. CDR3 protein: CASSHYPSGSVEKLFF. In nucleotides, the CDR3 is TGTGCCAGCAGCCATTATCCCTCGGGGTCGGTTGAAAAACTGTTTTTT. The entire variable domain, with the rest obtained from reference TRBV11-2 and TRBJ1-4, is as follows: EAGVAQSPRYKIIEKRQSVAFWCNPISGHATLYWYQQILGQGPKLLIQFQNNGVVDDSQLPKDRFSAERLKGVDSTLKIQPAKLEDSAVYLCASSHYPSGSVEKLFFGSGTQLSVL.

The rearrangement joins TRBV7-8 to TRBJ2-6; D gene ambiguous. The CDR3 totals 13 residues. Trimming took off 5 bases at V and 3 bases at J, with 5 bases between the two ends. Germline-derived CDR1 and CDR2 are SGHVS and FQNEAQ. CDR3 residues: CASSPYGANVLTF. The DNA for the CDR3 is TGTGCCAGCAGCCCCTATGGGGCCAACGTCCTGACTTTC.

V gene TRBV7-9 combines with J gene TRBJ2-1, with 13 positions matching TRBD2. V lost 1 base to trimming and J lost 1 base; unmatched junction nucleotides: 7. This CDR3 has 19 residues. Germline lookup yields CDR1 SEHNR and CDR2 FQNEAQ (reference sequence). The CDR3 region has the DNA TGTGCCAGCAGCTTAGTGGGACTAGCGGGAACCCTGTCCTACAATGAGCAGTTCTTC. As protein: CASSLVGLAGTLSYNEQFF.

In DNA, the CDR3 is TGTGCCAGCAGGGACAGGGGGCACTACGAGCAGTACTTC. Protein product: CASRDRGHYEQYF. The rearrangement links TRBV5-4 to TRBJ2-7; 11 bases fit TRBD1. Germline V gene sequence: CDR1 SGHNT, CDR2 YYREEE (reference sequence). CDR3 length: 13 residues. After removal of 5 bases from V and 3 bases from J, the junction contained 1 base not matched to a gene. The full variable domain, in which reference TRBV5-4 and TRBJ2-7 provide the parts outside the CDR3, is ETGVTQSPTHLIKTRGQQVTLRCSSQSGHNTVSWYQQALGQGPQFIFQYYREEENGRGNFPPRFSGLQFPNYSSELNVNALELDDSALYLCASRDRGHYEQYFGPGTRLTVT.

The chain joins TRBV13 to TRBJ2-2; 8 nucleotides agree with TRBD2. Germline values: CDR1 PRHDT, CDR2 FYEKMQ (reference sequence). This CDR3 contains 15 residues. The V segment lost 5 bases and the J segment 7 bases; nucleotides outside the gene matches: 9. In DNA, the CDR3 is TGTGCCAGCAGCCATCAGCGGGAGAGTCACGGGGAGCTGTTTTTT. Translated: CASSHQRESHGELFF.

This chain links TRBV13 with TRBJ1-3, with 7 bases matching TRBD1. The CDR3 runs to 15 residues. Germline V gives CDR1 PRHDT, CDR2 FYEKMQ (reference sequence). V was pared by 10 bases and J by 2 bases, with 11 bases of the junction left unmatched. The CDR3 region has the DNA TGTGCCACTCACCCGGTGCAGGGGGCTGGAAACACCATATATTTT. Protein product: CATHPVQGAGNTIYF.

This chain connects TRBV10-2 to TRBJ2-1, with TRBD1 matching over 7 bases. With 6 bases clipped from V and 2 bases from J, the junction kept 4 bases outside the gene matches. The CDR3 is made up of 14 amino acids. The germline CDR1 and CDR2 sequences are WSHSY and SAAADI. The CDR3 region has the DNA TGCGCCAGCAGCCGGACAGGCACCTACAATGAGCAGTTCTTC. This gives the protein CASSRTGTYNEQFF.

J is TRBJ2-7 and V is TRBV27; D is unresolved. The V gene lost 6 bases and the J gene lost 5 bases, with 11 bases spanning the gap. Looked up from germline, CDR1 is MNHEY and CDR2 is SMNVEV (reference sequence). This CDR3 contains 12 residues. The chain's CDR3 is CASSDGYDEQYF. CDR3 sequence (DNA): TGTGCCAGCAGCGACGGGTACGACGAGCAGTACTTC.

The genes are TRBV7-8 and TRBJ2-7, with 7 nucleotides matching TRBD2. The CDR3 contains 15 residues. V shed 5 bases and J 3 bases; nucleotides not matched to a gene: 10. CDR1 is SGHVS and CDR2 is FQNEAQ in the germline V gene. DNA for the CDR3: TGTGCCAGCAGCGCAGCAGGGCTAGCGGACTACGAGCAGTACTTC. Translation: CASSAAGLADYEQYF.

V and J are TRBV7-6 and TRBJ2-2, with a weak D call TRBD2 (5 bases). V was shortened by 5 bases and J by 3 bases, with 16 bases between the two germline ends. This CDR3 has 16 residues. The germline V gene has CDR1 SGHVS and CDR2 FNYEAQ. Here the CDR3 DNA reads TGTGCCAGCAGCAAGCTGGGAGCGGAGCACACCGGGGAGCTGTTTTTT. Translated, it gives CASSKLGAEHTGELFF.

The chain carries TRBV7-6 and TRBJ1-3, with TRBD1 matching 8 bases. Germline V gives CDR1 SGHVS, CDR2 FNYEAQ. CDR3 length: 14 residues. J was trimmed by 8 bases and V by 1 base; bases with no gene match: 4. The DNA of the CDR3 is TGTGCCAGCAGCTTAGGGACAGGGATGGACACCATATATTTT. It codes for CASSLGTGMDTIYF.

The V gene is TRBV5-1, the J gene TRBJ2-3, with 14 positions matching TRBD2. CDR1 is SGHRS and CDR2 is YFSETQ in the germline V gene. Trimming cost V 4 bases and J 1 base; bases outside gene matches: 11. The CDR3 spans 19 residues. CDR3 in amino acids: CASSLPGLAGDVRTDTQYF. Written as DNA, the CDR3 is TGCGCCAGCAGCCTCCCGGGACTAGCGGGAGACGTTCGCACAGATACGCAGTATTTT.

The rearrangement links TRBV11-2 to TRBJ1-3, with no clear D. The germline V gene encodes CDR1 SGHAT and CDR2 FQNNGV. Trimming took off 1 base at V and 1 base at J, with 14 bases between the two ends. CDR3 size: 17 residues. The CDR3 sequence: CASSLVRRVGSGNTIYF. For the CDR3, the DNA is TGTGCCAGCAGCTTAGTCCGCAGAGTAGGGTCTGGAAACACCATATATTTT.

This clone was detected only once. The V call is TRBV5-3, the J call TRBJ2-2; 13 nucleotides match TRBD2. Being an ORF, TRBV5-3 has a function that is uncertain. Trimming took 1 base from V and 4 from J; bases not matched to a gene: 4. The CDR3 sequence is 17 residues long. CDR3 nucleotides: TGTGCCAGAAGCTTGAGGGGACTAGCGGGACCCACCGGGGAGCTGTTTTTT. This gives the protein CARSLRGLAGPTGELFF.

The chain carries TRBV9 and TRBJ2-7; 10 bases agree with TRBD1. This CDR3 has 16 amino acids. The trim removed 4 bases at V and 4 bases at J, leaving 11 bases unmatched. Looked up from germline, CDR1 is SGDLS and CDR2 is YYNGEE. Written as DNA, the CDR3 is TGTGCCAGCAGCCCCCCGTTGGGACAGGGGCCGTACGAGCAGTACTTC. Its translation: CASSPPLGQGPYEQYF. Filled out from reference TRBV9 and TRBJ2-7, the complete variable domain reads DSGVTQTPKHLITATGQRVTLRCSPRSGDLSVYWYQQSLDQGLQFLIQYYNGEERAKGNILERFSAQQFPDLHSELNLSSLELGDSALYFCASSPPLGQGPYEQYFGPGTRLTVT.

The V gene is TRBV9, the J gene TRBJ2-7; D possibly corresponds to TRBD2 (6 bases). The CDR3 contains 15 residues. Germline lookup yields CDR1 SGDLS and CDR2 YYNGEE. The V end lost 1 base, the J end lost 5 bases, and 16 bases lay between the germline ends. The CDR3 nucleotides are TGTGCCAGCAGCGTATCACGGGGGAGCGATAACGAGCAGTACTTC. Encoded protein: CASSVSRGSDNEQYF.

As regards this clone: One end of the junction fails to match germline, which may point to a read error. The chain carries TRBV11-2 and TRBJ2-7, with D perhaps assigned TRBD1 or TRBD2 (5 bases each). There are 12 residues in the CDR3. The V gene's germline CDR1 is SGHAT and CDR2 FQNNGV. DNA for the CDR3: TGTGCCGGCAGCTTAGGTCAGATGGGACCGTACTTC. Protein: CAGSLGQMGPYF.

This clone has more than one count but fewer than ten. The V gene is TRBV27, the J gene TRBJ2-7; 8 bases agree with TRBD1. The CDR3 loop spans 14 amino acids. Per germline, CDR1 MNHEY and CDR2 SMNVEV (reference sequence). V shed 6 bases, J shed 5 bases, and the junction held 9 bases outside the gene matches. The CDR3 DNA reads TGTGCCAGCAGCCGTCGGGGCAGGGGGCACGAGCAGTACTTC. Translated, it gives CASSRRGRGHEQYF.